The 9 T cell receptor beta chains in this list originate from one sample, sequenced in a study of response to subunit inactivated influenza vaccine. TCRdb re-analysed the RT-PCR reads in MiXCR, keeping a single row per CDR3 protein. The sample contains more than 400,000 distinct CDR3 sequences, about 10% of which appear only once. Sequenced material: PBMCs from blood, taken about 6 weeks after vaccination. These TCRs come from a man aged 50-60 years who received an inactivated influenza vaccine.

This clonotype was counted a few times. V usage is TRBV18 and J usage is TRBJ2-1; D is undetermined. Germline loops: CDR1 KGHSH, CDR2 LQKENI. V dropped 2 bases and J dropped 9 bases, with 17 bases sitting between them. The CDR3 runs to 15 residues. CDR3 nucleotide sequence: TGTGCCAGCTCACCATTGGCTAGTGAGTGGAGTGAGCAGTTCTTC. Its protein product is CASSPLASEWSEQFF. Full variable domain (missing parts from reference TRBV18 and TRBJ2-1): NAGVMQNPRHLVRRRGQEARLRCSPMKGHSHVYWYRQLPEEGLKFMVYLQKENIIDESGMPKERFSAEFPKEGPSILRIQQVVRGDSAAYFCASSPLASEWSEQFFGPGTRLTVL.

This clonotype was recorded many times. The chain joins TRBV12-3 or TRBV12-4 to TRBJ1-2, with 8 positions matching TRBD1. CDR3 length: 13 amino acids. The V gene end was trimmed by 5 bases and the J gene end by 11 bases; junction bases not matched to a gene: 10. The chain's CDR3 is CASSHMDRATYTF. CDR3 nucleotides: TGTGCCAGCAGTCACATGGACAGGGCGACGTACACCTTC.

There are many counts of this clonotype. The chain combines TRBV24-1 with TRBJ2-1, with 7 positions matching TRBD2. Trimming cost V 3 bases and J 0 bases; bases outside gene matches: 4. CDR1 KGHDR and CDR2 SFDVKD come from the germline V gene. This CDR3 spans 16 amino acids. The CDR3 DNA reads TGTGCCACCAGTGATAGCGGGACGAACTCCTACAATGAGCAGTTCTTC. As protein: CATSDSGTNSYNEQFF.

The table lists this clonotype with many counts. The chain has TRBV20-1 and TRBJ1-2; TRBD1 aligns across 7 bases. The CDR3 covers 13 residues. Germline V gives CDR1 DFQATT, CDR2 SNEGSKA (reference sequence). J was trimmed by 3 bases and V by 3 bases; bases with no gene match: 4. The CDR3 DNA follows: TGCAGTGCTAGCAAAGGGGGCCACTATGGCTACACCTTC. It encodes CSASKGGHYGYTF.

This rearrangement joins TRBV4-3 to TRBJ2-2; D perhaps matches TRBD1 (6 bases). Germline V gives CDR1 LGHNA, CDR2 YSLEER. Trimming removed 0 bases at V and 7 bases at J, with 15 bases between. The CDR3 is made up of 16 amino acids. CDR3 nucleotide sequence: TGCGCCAGCAGCCAAGATGGGGCAGGGGTCATCGGGGAGCTGTTTTTT. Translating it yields CASSQDGAGVIGELFF.

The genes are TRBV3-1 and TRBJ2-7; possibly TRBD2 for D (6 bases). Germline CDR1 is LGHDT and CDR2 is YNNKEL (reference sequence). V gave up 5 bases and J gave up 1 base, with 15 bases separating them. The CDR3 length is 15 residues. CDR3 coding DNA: TGTGCCAGCAGCTTTACGGGGGATCCGTCCTACGAGCAGTACTTC. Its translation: CASSFTGDPSYEQYF.

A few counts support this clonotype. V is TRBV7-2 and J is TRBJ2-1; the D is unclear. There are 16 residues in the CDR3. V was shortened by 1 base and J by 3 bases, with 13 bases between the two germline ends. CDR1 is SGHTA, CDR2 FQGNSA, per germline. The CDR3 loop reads CASSLVGSGNYNEQFF. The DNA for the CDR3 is TGTGCCAGCAGCTTAGTAGGATCAGGAAACTACAATGAGCAGTTCTTC.

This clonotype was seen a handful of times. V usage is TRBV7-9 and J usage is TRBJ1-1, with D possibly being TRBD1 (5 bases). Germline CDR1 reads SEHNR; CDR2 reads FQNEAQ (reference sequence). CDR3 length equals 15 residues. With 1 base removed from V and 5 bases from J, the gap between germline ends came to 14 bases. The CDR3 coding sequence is TGTGCCAGCAGCTTAGTGCGGGCCGGGGGAACTGAAGCTTTCTTT. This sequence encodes CASSLVRAGGTEAFF.

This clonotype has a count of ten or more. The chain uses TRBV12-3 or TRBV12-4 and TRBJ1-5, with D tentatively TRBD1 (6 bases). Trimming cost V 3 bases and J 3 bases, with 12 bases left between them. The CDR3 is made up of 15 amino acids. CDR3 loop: CASSLGGGVNQPQHF. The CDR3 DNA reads TGTGCCAGCAGTTTGGGAGGGGGTGTCAATCAGCCCCAGCATTTT.